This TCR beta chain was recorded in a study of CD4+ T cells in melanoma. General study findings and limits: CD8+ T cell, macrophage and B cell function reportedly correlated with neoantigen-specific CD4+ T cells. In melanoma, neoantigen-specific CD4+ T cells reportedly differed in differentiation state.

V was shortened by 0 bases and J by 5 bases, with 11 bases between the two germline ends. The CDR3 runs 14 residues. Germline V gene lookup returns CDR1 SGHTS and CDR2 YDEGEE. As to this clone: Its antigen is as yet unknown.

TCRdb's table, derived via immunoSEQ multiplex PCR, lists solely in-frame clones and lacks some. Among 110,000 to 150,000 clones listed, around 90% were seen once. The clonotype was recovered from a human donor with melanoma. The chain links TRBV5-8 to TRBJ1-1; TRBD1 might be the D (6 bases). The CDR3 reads CASSLAGAGTEAFF. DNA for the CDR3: TGTGCCAGCAGCTTGGCAGGGGCGGGAACTGAAGCTTTCTTT.